Shown below are 18 T cell receptor beta chains from a single sample sequenced in a study of T cells after yellow fever vaccination (dated by TCRdb to 2018 to 2020). Library preparation was by 5' RACE. The sequencer was an Illumina NovaSeq 6000. TCRdb trimmed the raw reads at Q25, called clones with MiXCR and kept productive beta chains. Entries are consolidated by CDR3 protein sequence, retaining the most common genes and DNA. Recorded for this sample are 20,000 to 30,000 distinct CDR3 sequences; around 4.3% of them occurred a single time. The ten largest clones capture roughly two fifths of the sample. This specimen's treatment or condition label, interpreted: live attenuated yellow fever vaccine strain. Sequenced here: PBMCs, either bulk or a sorted T-cell subset (CD4+, CD8+, memory, or dextramer-sorted; not recorded which), sampled on the day of the yellow fever booster vaccination. The source is a man aged 18 to 30 who received the YFV17D yellow fever vaccine.

This clonotype was counted many times. The chain recombines TRBV12-3 or TRBV12-4 with TRBJ1-2; 11 bases align to TRBD1. The V gene end was trimmed by 10 bases and the J gene end by 7 bases; junction bases not matched to a gene: 8. This CDR3 comprises 13 residues. CDR3 loop: CAIPDRGLGGYTF. CDR3 DNA: TGTGCCATTCCGGACAGGGGGCTGGGTGGCTACACCTTC.

This clonotype was recorded many times. The J gene is TRBJ2-1, the V gene TRBV3-1, with a weak D call TRBD1 (5 bases). The V end lost 1 base, the J end lost 1 base, and 8 bases lay between the germline ends. CDR1 LGHDT and CDR2 YNNKEL come from the germline V gene (reference sequence). CDR3 length: 15 amino acids. CDR3 sequence reads: CASSQVQVSYNEQFF. The CDR3 DNA reads TGTGCCAGCAGCCAAGTACAGGTGTCCTACAATGAGCAGTTCTTC.

This clonotype has just a few counts. The V gene is TRBV20-1, the J gene TRBJ2-5; no clear D gene. Per germline, CDR1 DFQATT and CDR2 SNEGSKA (reference sequence). The CDR3 sequence is 12 residues long. The V and J ends lost 5 bases and 7 bases respectively, with 14 bases between them. The chain's CDR3 is CSAAGGSGTQYF. The CDR3 DNA follows: TGCAGTGCTGCCGGCGGTAGTGGGACCCAGTACTTC.

This clonotype was counted ten times or more. J is TRBJ1-2 and V is TRBV7-2, with D unresolved. The CDR3 loop spans 15 amino acids. V was pared by 4 bases and J by 4 bases, with 16 bases between. The V gene's germline CDR1 is SGHTA and CDR2 FQGNSA. This chain's CDR3 is CASSSFVTGPYGYTF. Written as DNA, the CDR3 is TGTGCCAGCAGCTCCTTCGTTACCGGCCCCTATGGCTACACCTTC.

This clonotype was recorded many times. The J gene is TRBJ1-6, the V gene TRBV6-6; 7 nucleotides match TRBD1. The germline gives CDR1 MNHNY, CDR2 SVGAGI (reference sequence). This CDR3 comprises 13 residues. J gave up 7 bases and V 7 bases, and 4 bases lay outside the gene matches. The CDR3 DNA reads TGTGCCAGCATCATGACAGGGAATTCACCCCTCCACTTT. Amino acids: CASIMTGNSPLHF.

This clonotype has a count of ten or more. CDR3 protein: CASSLAKRLAGQETQYF. The CDR3 DNA follows: TGTGCCAGCAGCTTAGCGAAGAGACTAGCGGGGCAAGAGACCCAGTACTTC. The genes are TRBV7-8 and TRBJ2-5, with 11 positions matching TRBD2. The CDR3 extends over 17 amino acids. Trimming removed 0 bases from V and 2 bases from J; junction bases left unmatched: 5. Germline lookup yields CDR1 SGHVS and CDR2 FQNEAQ.

This clonotype has at least ten counts. The V call is TRBV12-3 or TRBV12-4, the J call TRBJ1-1, with D tentatively TRBD1 (6 bases). The CDR3 is 15 amino acids. Trimming took off 7 bases at V and 2 bases at J, with 17 bases between the two ends. The CDR3 spells CASTTMGAINTEAFF. The CDR3 nucleotides are TGTGCCAGCACCACTATGGGGGCTATCAACACTGAAGCTTTCTTT.

This clonotype is medium-sized (0.01 to 0.1%) by share. This chain connects TRBV6-5 to TRBJ2-1, with 7 nucleotides matching TRBD1. The CDR3 covers 15 residues. Germline-derived CDR1 and CDR2 are MNHEY and SVGAGI. V dropped 4 bases and J dropped 1; count of bases not matched to a gene: 4. The DNA of the CDR3 is TGTGCCAGCAGTTCCGGGACAGATTCCTACAATGAGCAGTTCTTC. The encoded protein is CASSSGTDSYNEQFF.

The chain combines TRBV5-1 with TRBJ2-5, with 8 nucleotides matching TRBD2. Germline loops: CDR1 SGHRS, CDR2 YFSETQ. V shed 1 base, J shed 3 bases, and the junction held 5 bases outside the gene matches. The CDR3 is 15 amino acids. The DNA of the CDR3 is TGCGCCAGCAGCTTGACCGGGACTAGTAAAGAGACCCAGTACTTC. Translating it yields CASSLTGTSKETQYF.

This clonotype was seen many times. V is TRBV5-4 and J is TRBJ2-3; the D is unclear. CDR3 length: 14 amino acids. CDR1 is SGHNT, CDR2 YYREEE, per germline (reference sequence). V was cut by 2 bases and J by 2 bases, with 9 bases left in between. Here the CDR3 DNA reads TGTGCCAGCAGCTTTCCCGAGATCACAGATACGCAGTATTTT. This translates into CASSFPEITDTQYF.

This clonotype occurred a few times. This chain joins TRBV2 and TRBJ2-1; D is ambiguous. This CDR3 has 11 residues. V lost 7 bases, J lost 3 bases, and 4 bases lay in between. Germline assignment: CDR1 SNHLY and CDR2 FYNNEI. The CDR3 region is CASTDYNEQFF. CDR3 coding DNA: TGTGCCAGCACTGACTACAATGAGCAGTTCTTC.

This clonotype was recorded many times. The V and J genes are TRBV20-1 and TRBJ2-7; 12 bases align to TRBD2. The CDR3 length is 14 residues. The J segment lost 4 bases and the V segment lost 3 bases, leaving 4 bases of the junction unmatched. Germline V gene lookup returns CDR1 DFQATT and CDR2 SNEGSKA (reference sequence). The CDR3 loop reads CSASLAGGRYEQYV. The CDR3 DNA sequence: TGCAGTGCTAGTCTAGCGGGGGGGCGATACGAGCAGTACGTC.

This chain links TRBV5-6 with TRBJ2-5; D ambiguous. The CDR3 extends over 14 amino acids. The germline V and J ends were trimmed by 5 bases and 4 bases, with 15 bases remaining between them. In germline, CDR1 is SGHDT, CDR2 YYEEEE. The CDR3 region is CASSPPTVRETQYF. CDR3 nucleotide sequence: TGTGCCAGCAGTCCCCCGACCGTAAGAGAGACCCAGTACTTC.

This clonotype was detected ten times or more. The CDR3 DNA sequence: TGTGCCAGCAGCTTAGGGACGGCAGATACGCAGTATTTT. Translation: CASSLGTADTQYF. The V and J genes are TRBV11-3 and TRBJ2-3; no clear D gene. The V gene's germline CDR1 is SGHNT and CDR2 YENEEA. The germline V and J ends were trimmed by 1 base and 4 bases, with 6 bases remaining between them. The CDR3 is made up of 13 amino acids. Full variable domain (outside the CDR3, taken from reference TRBV11-3 and TRBJ2-3): EAGVVQSPRYKIIEKKQPVAFWCNPISGHNTLYWYLQNLGQGPELLIRYENEEAVDDSQLPKDRFSAERLKGVDSTLKIQPAELGDSAVYLCASSLGTADTQYFGPGTRLTVL.

This clonotype was seen ten or more times. This chain uses TRBV7-3 with TRBJ2-3, with D perhaps matching TRBD2 (7 bases). Germline values: CDR1 SGHTA, CDR2 FQGTGA. Between the trimmed V and J ends, which lost 2 bases and 5 bases, there was a span of 17 bases. The CDR3 runs to 16 residues. The CDR3 is CASSLHALGGQDTQYF. In DNA form, the CDR3 reads TGTGCCAGCAGCTTACATGCGCTGGGGGGGCAAGATACGCAGTATTTT. Based on the CDR3 plus reference TRBV7-3 and TRBJ2-3, the full variable domain is GAGVSQTPSNKVTEKGKYVELRCDPISGHTALYWYRQSLGQGPEFLIYFQGTGAADDSGLPNDRFFAVRPEGSVSTLKIQRTERGDSAVYLCASSLHALGGQDTQYFGPGTRLTVL.

This clonotype was counted ten times or more. The chain uses TRBV7-2 and TRBJ2-5, with 10 bases identical to TRBD2. Trimming removed 3 bases from V and 5 bases from J; junction bases left unmatched: 9. CDR3 length equals 16 residues. Germline lookup yields CDR1 SGHTA and CDR2 FQGNSA. The chain's CDR3 is CASSFDSSGGAETQYF. The CDR3 nucleotides read TGTGCCAGCAGCTTTGACTCCAGCGGGGGGGCGGAGACCCAGTACTTC. Supplemented by reference TRBV7-2 and TRBJ2-5, the full variable domain reads GAGVSQSPSNKVTEKGKDVELRCDPISGHTALYWYRQSLGQGLEFLIYFQGNSAPDKSGLPSDRFSAERTGGSVSTLTIQRTQQEDSAVYLCASSFDSSGGAETQYFGPGTRLLVL.

In this sample, this clonotype turned up many times. The chain couples TRBV4-3 to TRBJ2-1, with D unresolved. Germline V CDR1 and CDR2: LGHNA, YSLEER. CDR3 size: 14 residues. V gave up 4 bases and J gave up 8 bases, with 15 bases separating them. The CDR3 DNA follows: TGCGCCAGCAGCCCTAGAGGCTATGGCTATGAGCAGTTCTTC. Its translation: CASSPRGYGYEQFF.

Relative to its sample, this clonotype is medium-sized (0.01 to 0.1%). This chain joins TRBV7-3 and TRBJ1-1, with TRBD1 matching 7 bases. The J segment lost 8 bases and the V segment lost 1 base, leaving 4 bases of the junction unmatched. The CDR3 is made up of 13 amino acids. Per germline, CDR1 SGHTA and CDR2 FQGTGA. For the CDR3, the DNA is TGTGCCAGCAGCTTAATGGCAGGGGGAGAAGCTTTCTTT. Protein sequence: CASSLMAGGEAFF.